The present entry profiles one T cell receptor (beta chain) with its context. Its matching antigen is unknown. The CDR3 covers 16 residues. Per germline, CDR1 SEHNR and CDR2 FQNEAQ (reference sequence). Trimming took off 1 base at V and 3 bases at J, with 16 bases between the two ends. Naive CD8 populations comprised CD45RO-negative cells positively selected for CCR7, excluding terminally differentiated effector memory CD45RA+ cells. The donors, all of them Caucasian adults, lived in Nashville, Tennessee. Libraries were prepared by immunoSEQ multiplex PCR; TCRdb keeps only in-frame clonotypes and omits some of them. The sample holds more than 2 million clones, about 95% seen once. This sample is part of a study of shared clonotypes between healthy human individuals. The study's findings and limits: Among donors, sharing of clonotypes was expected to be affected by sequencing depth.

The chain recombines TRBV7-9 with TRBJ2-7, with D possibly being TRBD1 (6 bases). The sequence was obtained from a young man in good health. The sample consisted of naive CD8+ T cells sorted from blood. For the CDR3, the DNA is TGTGCCAGCAGCTTAGATCAAGGGACATTGGTCTACGAGCAGTACTTC. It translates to CASSLDQGTLVYEQYF.